The next 31 T cell receptor beta chains were all read from a single sample in a study of CD8 T cells in ankylosing spondylitis. MiXCR was run by TCRdb on the 5' RACE reads, yielding one entry per CDR3 protein. The data hold 250,000 to 400,000 distinct CDR3 sequences, with about 9.9% observed a single time. The specimen sequenced was blood, either unsorted or a sorted T cell fraction (not recorded which). These TCRs come from a female donor with ankylosing spondylitis or in good health (not recorded which).

This clonotype occurred a few times. The chain combines TRBV20-1 with TRBJ2-2, with D possibly matching TRBD2 (5 bases). Germline V lookup: CDR1 DFQATT, CDR2 SNEGSKA (reference sequence). This CDR3 contains 13 residues. V dropped 4 bases and J dropped 7 bases, with 13 bases sitting between them. This CDR3 reads CSAIREVVGELFF. Written as DNA, the CDR3 is TGCAGTGCTATTCGGGAAGTGGTCGGGGAGCTGTTTTTT.

With respect to this clonotype: A much larger clone sits a single nucleotide away, making a read error possible. J is TRBJ2-1 and V is TRBV12-3 or TRBV12-4; D possibly corresponds to TRBD2 (5 bases). CDR3 length: 14 residues. CDR3 residues: CASSLSGSVYELFF. Written as DNA, the CDR3 is TGTGCCAGCAGTTTAAGCGGCTCTGTTTATGAGCTGTTCTTC.

This clonotype appeared many times. The chain has TRBV6-2 or TRBV6-3 and TRBJ2-7, with 9 positions matching TRBD2. Germline V CDR1 and CDR2: MNHEY, SVGEGT. The CDR3 sequence is 14 residues long. J lost 3 bases, V lost 4 bases, and 4 bases had no gene match. The CDR3 coding sequence is TGTGCCAGCAGTTCTGGACTAGCGAGCTACGAGCAGTACTTC. It yields the protein CASSSGLASYEQYF.

This clonotype was recorded many times. This rearrangement joins TRBV29-1 to TRBJ2-3, with D hard to call. The CDR3 spans 12 residues. Between the trimmed V and J ends, which lost 3 bases and 4 bases, there was a span of 8 bases. Germline CDR1 reads SQVTM; CDR2 reads ANQGSEA. CDR3 protein: CSVDPYADTQYF. The CDR3 region has the DNA TGCAGCGTTGACCCTTACGCAGATACGCAGTATTTT.

This clonotype was detected many times. CDR3: CSARDRRAGSYEQYF. CDR3 bases: TGCAGTGCTAGAGATCGACGAGCAGGGAGCTACGAGCAGTACTTC. This sequence joins TRBV20-1 and TRBJ2-7; TRBD1 or TRBD2 may be the D gene (5 bases each). The CDR3 consists of 15 residues. V lost 0 bases, J lost 3 bases, and 15 bases lay in between. CDR1 and CDR2 (germline): DFQATT, SNEGSKA (reference sequence).

This clonotype was observed at least ten times. This chain uses TRBV5-1 with TRBJ1-6, with D perhaps matching TRBD1 (6 bases). Per the germline V gene, CDR1 is SGHRS and CDR2 is YFSETQ. The CDR3 extends over 15 amino acids. V dropped 0 bases and J dropped 7 bases, with 11 bases sitting between them. CDR3 region: CASSLAGAGNSPLHF. The CDR3, as DNA: TGCGCCAGCAGCTTGGCAGGGGCTGGGAATTCACCCCTCCACTTT.

This clonotype showed up many times. This sequence joins TRBV5-1 and TRBJ1-5; D is unresolved. From germline, CDR1 is SGHRS and CDR2 YFSETQ. V gave up 0 bases and J gave up 8 bases, with 12 bases separating them. The length of the CDR3 is 14 residues. The CDR3 reads CASSLGSLTEPQHF. The CDR3 DNA follows: TGCGCCAGCAGCTTGGGTTCTTTGACGGAGCCCCAGCATTTT.

At least ten counts were recorded for this clonotype. The chain recombines TRBV5-1 with TRBJ2-1; 14 nucleotides match TRBD2. J was trimmed by 8 bases and V by 1 base; bases with no gene match: 2. Looked up from germline, CDR1 is SGHRS and CDR2 is YFSETQ. The CDR3 sequence is 15 residues long. The CDR3 sequence is CASSLMGLAGDEQFF. The CDR3 nucleotides read TGCGCCAGCAGCTTGATGGGACTAGCGGGAGATGAGCAGTTCTTC.

This clonotype was counted at least ten times. V usage is TRBV6-5 and J usage is TRBJ2-2; TRBD1 matches at 12 bases. V shed 2 bases, J shed 1 base, and the junction held 8 bases outside the gene matches. CDR1 MNHEY and CDR2 SVGAGI come from the germline V gene. This CDR3 is 19 amino acids long. CDR3 region: CASSYRPGTGGKNTGELFF. The CDR3, as DNA: TGTGCCAGCAGTTACAGGCCCGGGACAGGGGGCAAGAACACCGGGGAGCTGTTTTTT.

This clonotype was detected many times. This chain links TRBV7-8 with TRBJ2-1; D possibly uses TRBD1 or TRBD2 (5 bases each). The germline V gene encodes CDR1 SGHVS and CDR2 FQNEAQ. The CDR3 is 15 residues long. V lost 1 base and J lost 2, with 9 bases in between. The CDR3: CASSLVLGPYNEQFF. The CDR3 DNA is TGTGCCAGCAGCTTAGTACTGGGACCCTACAATGAGCAGTTCTTC.

The J gene is TRBJ2-5, the V gene TRBV12-3 or TRBV12-4, with D perhaps TRBD1 (6 bases). This CDR3 comprises 15 residues. Trimming pared 6 bases from V and 0 bases from J, leaving 14 bases between. In DNA form, the CDR3 reads TGTGCCAGCAGAAAACAGGGCCCGTACCAAGAGACCCAGTACTTC. Translating gives CASRKQGPYQETQYF.

In its sample, this clonotype was seen many times. The chain uses TRBV5-1 and TRBJ1-4, with D perhaps TRBD1 (5 bases). CDR1 and CDR2 (germline): SGHRS, YFSETQ. The CDR3 is 19 amino acids. The V end lost 0 bases, the J end lost 0 bases, and 18 bases lay between the germline ends. CDR3 in amino acids: CASSLGPAGRFATNEKLFF. For the CDR3, the DNA is TGCGCCAGCAGCTTGGGGCCTGCGGGGCGGTTCGCAACTAATGAAAAACTGTTTTTT.

This clonotype was counted between two and nine times. The chain is built from TRBV27 and TRBJ1-5; no clear D. Looked up from germline, CDR1 is MNHEY and CDR2 is SMNVEV (reference sequence). Trimming shortened V by 4 bases and J by 5 bases, and 9 bases separated the two germline ends. This CDR3 has 13 amino acids. The CDR3 region is CASSSTRDQPQHF. Written as DNA, the CDR3 is TGTGCCAGCAGTTCCACCAGAGATCAGCCCCAGCATTTT.

This clonotype was counted a few times. The chain uses TRBV5-1 and TRBJ2-3, with TRBD2 identical over 10 bases. After removal of 0 bases from V and 2 bases from J, the junction contained 6 bases not matched to a gene. There are 17 residues in the CDR3. Germline assignment: CDR1 SGHRS and CDR2 YFSETQ. The CDR3 bases are TGCGCCAGCAGCTTGGACGGGACTAGCGCCAACACAGATACGCAGTATTTT. As protein: CASSLDGTSANTDTQYF.

The rearrangement uses TRBV5-4 and TRBJ1-6; TRBD1 matches 11 bases. V lost 4 bases and J lost 7; bases outside the gene matches: 10. Germline V gene lookup returns CDR1 SGHNT and CDR2 YYREEE (reference sequence). This CDR3 has 17 residues. CDR3 amino acids: CASSVPGTGGTNSPLHF. The CDR3 DNA reads as TGTGCCAGCAGCGTACCCGGGACAGGGGGAACAAATTCACCCCTCCACTTT.

This clonotype was detected only a few times. The J gene is TRBJ1-6, the V gene TRBV5-1, with D tentatively TRBD1 (5 bases). Trimming took off 3 bases at V and 11 bases at J, with 18 bases between the two ends. The CDR3 has 15 residues. CDR1 is SGHRS and CDR2 is YFSETQ in the germline V gene. CDR3 nucleotide sequence: TGCGCCAGCAGCTCCGAGGCCCGGGGACTAGCACCCCTCCACTTT. Its translation is CASSSEARGLAPLHF.

This clonotype came up many times. The rearrangement links TRBV6-4 to TRBJ1-2; D unclear. The CDR3 length is 13 residues. Germline V gives CDR1 MRHNA, CDR2 SNTAGT. Trimming pared 6 bases from V and 5 bases from J, leaving 13 bases between. CDR3 sequence: CASSPDSGYGYTF. DNA for the CDR3: TGTGCCAGCAGCCCCGACTCGGGGTATGGCTACACCTTC.

This rearrangement joins TRBV29-1 to TRBJ2-7, with D hard to call. The CDR3 totals 12 residues. V lost 6 bases and J lost 4, with 13 bases in between. In germline, CDR1 is SQVTM, CDR2 ANQGSEA. CDR3 nucleotides: TGCAGCGTCGAAAGAGGCAGATACGAGCAGTACTTC. Its protein product is CSVERGRYEQYF.

This clonotype was observed many times. The chain has TRBV5-1 and TRBJ2-3, with 9 positions matching TRBD2. The V segment lost 5 bases and the J segment 1 base; nucleotides outside the gene matches: 8. In germline, CDR1 is SGHRS, CDR2 YFSETQ. The CDR3 covers 16 residues. The CDR3 reads CASRYQTSGGTDTQYF. CDR3 nucleotide sequence: TGCGCCAGCAGATACCAGACTAGCGGCGGCACAGATACGCAGTATTTT.

CDR3 loop: CASRSWRVHYEQYF. Written as DNA, the CDR3 is TGTGCCAGCAGGTCTTGGCGTGTTCACTACGAGCAGTACTTC. The V call is TRBV28, the J call TRBJ2-7; D is unresolved. This CDR3 spans 14 amino acids. The V end lost 6 bases, the J end lost 3 bases, and 15 bases lay between the germline ends. In germline, CDR1 is MDHEN, CDR2 SYDVKM.

This clonotype has at least ten counts. The chain couples TRBV5-1 to TRBJ1-4; D call uncertain. Germline values: CDR1 SGHRS, CDR2 YFSETQ. Trimming left V 4 bases short and J 5 bases short, with 6 bases between. This CDR3 comprises 12 residues. This CDR3 reads CASSDPNEKLFF. The DNA of the CDR3 is TGCGCCAGCAGCGACCCAAATGAAAAACTGTTTTTT.

Many counts were recorded for this clonotype. This chain links TRBV20-1 with TRBJ2-3, with D possibly TRBD2 on 6 matching bases. The CDR3 is 14 residues long. The germline V gene has CDR1 DFQATT and CDR2 SNEGSKA (reference sequence). Trimming left V 6 bases short and J 0 bases short, with 13 bases between. The CDR3 DNA sequence: TGCAGTGCCACACGGGACTCTAGCACAGATACGCAGTATTTT. Residues: CSATRDSSTDTQYF.

This clonotype has ten or more counts. The chain employs TRBV5-8 and TRBJ2-7; D possibly corresponds to TRBD2 (6 bases). The CDR3 has 15 residues. V lost 0 bases, J lost 6 bases, and 16 bases lay in between. Germline V CDR1 and CDR2: SGHTS, YDEGEE. This chain's CDR3 is CASSLALSAGLEQYF. The DNA for the CDR3 is TGTGCCAGCAGCTTGGCTCTGTCAGCGGGCCTCGAGCAGTACTTC.

This clonotype was found many times. V gene TRBV4-2 combines with J gene TRBJ2-3, with D perhaps assigned TRBD1 or TRBD2 (5 bases each). The CDR3 is made up of 17 amino acids. The germline gives CDR1 LGHNA, CDR2 YNFKEQ. The V end lost 1 base, the J end lost 2 bases, and 16 bases lay between the germline ends. The CDR3 nucleotides are TGTGCCAGCAGCCAAGCCGGGGACGCCGGTCTCACAGATACGCAGTATTTT. It translates to CASSQAGDAGLTDTQYF.

This clonotype was seen repeatedly, ten times or more. V gene TRBV20-1 combines with J gene TRBJ2-1; TRBD2 matches 11 bases. Losses at the gene ends were 4 bases for V and 7 bases for J; bases not matched to a gene: 9. CDR3 length: 15 residues. Germline V gene data show CDR1 as DFQATT and CDR2 as SNEGSKA (reference sequence). In DNA form, the CDR3 reads TGCAGTGCTACGTATAGCGGGAGGGGCACGAATGAGCAGTTCTTC. Amino acids: CSATYSGRGTNEQFF.

The chain uses TRBV7-2 and TRBJ2-7; D not resolved. The CDR3 loop spans 13 amino acids. Per the germline V gene, CDR1 is SGHTA and CDR2 is FQGNSA. The germline V and J ends were trimmed by 1 base and 6 bases, with 10 bases remaining between them. CDR3 in amino acids: CASSLGAAGEQYF. CDR3 sequence (DNA): TGTGCCAGCAGCTTAGGAGCTGCCGGCGAGCAGTACTTC.

A remark on this clonotype: Without the conserved terminal phenylalanine or tryptophan, this CDR3 likely stems from a read error. The J gene is TRBJ2-3, the V gene TRBV20-1; 11 nucleotides line up with TRBD2. Germline CDR1 and CDR2: DFQATT and SNEGSKA (reference sequence). The CDR3 is 15 amino acids. Trimming removed 4 bases from V and 5 bases from J; junction bases left unmatched: 8. CDR3 amino acids: CSAIEGTSGRDTQYS. CDR3 in DNA: TGCAGTGCTATCGAGGGAACTAGCGGGAGAGATACGCAGTATTCT.

This clonotype was picked up many times. The chain recombines TRBV20-1 with TRBJ2-7; unclear D gene. The CDR3 is 14 residues long. Germline V gene data show CDR1 as DFQATT and CDR2 as SNEGSKA (reference sequence). Trimming stripped 0 bases from V and 12 bases from J, with 21 bases between. The CDR3 here is CSAREAYKDVKTYF. DNA for the CDR3: TGCAGTGCTAGAGAGGCGTACAAAGATGTGAAGACGTACTTC.

The chain couples TRBV7-7 to TRBJ2-3; D not resolved. The CDR3 totals 15 residues. Germline V CDR1 and CDR2: SSHAT, FNYEAQ (reference sequence). This chain's CDR3 is CASSRAATSTDTQYF. The CDR3 DNA is TGTGCTTCATCAAGGGCAGCCACTAGCACAGATACGCAGTATTTT.

A remark on this clonotype: One base away lies a much larger clone, so this may be a sequencing read error. The rearrangement joins TRBV27 to TRBJ1-2; D ambiguous. CDR3 size: 13 residues. CDR1 MNHEY and CDR2 SMNVEV come from the germline V gene (reference sequence). The CDR3 here is CASGWQTNYDYTF. In nucleotides, the CDR3 is TGTGCCAGCGGGTGGCAAACTAACTATGACTACACCTTC.

This clonotype was counted ten times or more. The chain is built from TRBV11-3 and TRBJ1-1, with unresolved D. Per the germline V gene, CDR1 is SGHNT and CDR2 is YENEEA. CDR3 size: 13 residues. V lost 5 bases and J lost 1, with 8 bases in between. The CDR3, as DNA: TGTGCCAGCAGCGTCTCCGGGAACACTGAAGCTTTCTTT. Translation: CASSVSGNTEAFF.